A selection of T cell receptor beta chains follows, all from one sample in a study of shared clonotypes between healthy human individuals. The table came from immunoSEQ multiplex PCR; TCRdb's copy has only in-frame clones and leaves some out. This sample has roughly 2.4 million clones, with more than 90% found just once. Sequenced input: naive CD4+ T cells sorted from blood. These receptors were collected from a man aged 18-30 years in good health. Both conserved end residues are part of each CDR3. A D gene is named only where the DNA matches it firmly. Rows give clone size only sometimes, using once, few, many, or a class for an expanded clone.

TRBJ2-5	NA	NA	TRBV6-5	TGTGCCAGCAGTTACTCCACAGGGTGGGGGCAAGAGACCCAGTACTTC	CASSYSTGWGQETQYF
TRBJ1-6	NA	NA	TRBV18	TGTGCCAGCTCACGGGAGGGAGGATCACCCCTCCACTTT	CASSREGGSPLHF
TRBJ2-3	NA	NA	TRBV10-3	TGTGCCTCTACTTGGAACAGGGACGGAGATACGCAGTATTTT	CASTWNRDGDTQYF
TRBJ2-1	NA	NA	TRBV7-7	TGTGCTAGCAGCCGCGGGTATGCCGTGAGCAATGAGCAGTTCTTC	CASSRGYAVSNEQFF
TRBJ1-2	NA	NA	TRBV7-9	TGTGCCAGCAGGAATAAGGTGATGGGGCAGGTGAGCGGCTACACCTTC	CASRNKVMGQVSGYTF
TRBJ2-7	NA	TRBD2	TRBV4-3	TGCGCCAGCAGCCAAGAATATTGGCGGGAGGGCGACGAGCAGTACTTC	CASSQEYWREGDEQYF
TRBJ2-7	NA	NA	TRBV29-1	TGCAGCGGAACTTCCACCAACGAGCAGTACTTC	CSGTSTNEQYF
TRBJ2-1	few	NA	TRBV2	TGTGCCAGCAGTGAATGGTCCGCTGAGCAGTTCTTC	CASSEWSAEQFF
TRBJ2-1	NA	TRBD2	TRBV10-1	TGCGCCAGCAGCGTTGGGACTAGCGGTTACAATGAGCAGTTCTTC	CASSVGTSGYNEQFF
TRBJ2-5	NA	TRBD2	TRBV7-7	TGTGCTAGCAGCCTTGGAGGTAGCGGGGACCAAGAGACCCAGTACTTC	CASSLGGSGDQETQYF
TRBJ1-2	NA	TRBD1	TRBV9	TGTGCCAGCAGCGTAGTTGACAGGGGACGTGGCTACACCTTC	CASSVVDRGRGYTF
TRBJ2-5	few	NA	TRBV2	TGTGCCAGCAGTGGACAGGCCCAAGAGACCCAGTACTTC	CASSGQAQETQYF
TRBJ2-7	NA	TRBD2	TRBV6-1	TGTGCCAGCAGTGAAAGTAGCGGGAGATACGAGCAGTACTTC	CASSESSGRYEQYF
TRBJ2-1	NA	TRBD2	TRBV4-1	TGCGCCAGCAGCCTTCTCGGACTAGCAGGGAATGAGCAGTTCTTC	CASSLLGLAGNEQFF
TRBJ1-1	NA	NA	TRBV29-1	TGCAGCGTTGGGTTCGCAGGGGCGAACACTGAAGCTTTCTTT	CSVGFAGANTEAFF
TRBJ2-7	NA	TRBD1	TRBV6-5	TGTGCCAGCAGTTTGATGGACAGGGGGCCCGAGCAGTACTTC	CASSLMDRGPEQYF
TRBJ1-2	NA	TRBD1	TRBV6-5	TGTGCCAGCAGGCACGACAGGGGCCCCTATGGCTACACCTTC	CASRHDRGPYGYTF
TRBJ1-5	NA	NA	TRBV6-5	TGTGCCAGCAGTTACTCAGGGGGGGCAAGTCAGCCCCAGCATTTT	CASSYSGGASQPQHF
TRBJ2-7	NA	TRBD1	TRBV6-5	TGTGCCAGCAGTGTTGGCAGGGGGCCTTACGAGCAGTACTTC	CASSVGRGPYEQYF
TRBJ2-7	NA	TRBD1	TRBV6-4	TGTGCCAGCAAACCGAACAGGACAGGGGGCTCCTACGAGCAGTACTTC	CASKPNRTGGSYEQYF
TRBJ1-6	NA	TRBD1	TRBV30	TGTGCCTGGAGTGTAGGGAGGACAGGACCAGGGGCCCTCCACTTT	CAWSVGRTGPGALHF
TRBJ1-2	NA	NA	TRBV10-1	TGCGCCAGCAGTGAGTCGACAAACTATGGCTACACCTTC	CASSESTNYGYTF
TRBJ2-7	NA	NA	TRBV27	TGTGCCAGCAGAGAAATCCGGGACAAGCGATACGAGCAGTACTTC	CASREIRDKRYEQYF
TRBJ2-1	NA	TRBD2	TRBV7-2	TGTGCCAGCAGCATTAGCGGGGGGGCCTACAATGAGCAGTTCTTC	CASSISGGAYNEQFF
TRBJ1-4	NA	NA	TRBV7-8	TGTGCCAGCAGCTCCTCGAATAATGAAAAACTGTTTTTT	CASSSSNNEKLFF
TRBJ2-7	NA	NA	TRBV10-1	TGCGCCAGCAGCCAGGGAGCGGGCCCCTACGAGCAGTACTTC	CASSQGAGPYEQYF
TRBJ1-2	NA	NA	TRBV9	TGTGCCAGCAGCGTAGCTCAGACGGGGGCACATGGCTACACCTTC	CASSVAQTGAHGYTF
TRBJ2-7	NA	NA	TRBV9	TGTGCCAGCAGCCCTTCTCAGAGAACCTACGAGCAGTACTTC	CASSPSQRTYEQYF
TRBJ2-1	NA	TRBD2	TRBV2	TGTGCCAGCAGACTAGCGAACAATGAGCAGTTCTTC	CASRLANNEQFF
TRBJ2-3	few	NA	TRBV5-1	TGCGCCAGCAGCTTGGAGGGGAACACAGATACGCAGTATTTT	CASSLEGNTDTQYF
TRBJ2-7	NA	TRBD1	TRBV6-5	TGTGCCAGCAGTTCACCGGGACAGGGGACCTACGAGCAGTACTTC	CASSSPGQGTYEQYF
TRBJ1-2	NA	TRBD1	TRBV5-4	TGTGCCAGCAGCTTGTCGGACAGGGAGTATGGCTACACCTTC	CASSLSDREYGYTF
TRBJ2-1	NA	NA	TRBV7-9	TGTGCCAGCAGCTCAAGGGGGGGACTCATTCTCCCCTACAATGAGCAGTTCTTC	CASSSRGGLILPYNEQFF
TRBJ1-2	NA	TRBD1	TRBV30	TGTGCCTGGAGGCCGGGACAGGGTAACTATGGCTACACCTTC	CAWRPGQGNYGYTF
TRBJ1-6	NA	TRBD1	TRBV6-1	TGTGCCAGCAGTGAGCCCCAGGCAGGGGGAAATTCACCCCTCCACTTT	CASSEPQAGGNSPLHF